This record looks at one TCR beta chain sequence and its context. The antigen remains undetermined. The CDR3 sequence is 14 residues long. Germline V gene lookup returns CDR1 SNHLY and CDR2 FYNNEI. Unmatched junction bases numbered 6, after V lost 5 bases and J lost 4 bases. Findings of the study overall: The TCR gene usage of tumor memory CD4+ T cells clustered together with blood and lymph node memory CD4+ cells and with lymph node naive CD4+ cells. Tumor Treg TCRs overlapped most with tumor naive CD4+ cells.

Constant-region reverse primers amplified full-length variable regions, followed by semi-nested Nested Universal Primer A PCR. Each CDR3 protein is one row after TCRdb ran MiXCR on the 5' RACE reads. The data hold over 50,000 distinct CDR3 sequences, with roughly 30% observed a single time. Naive CD4+ cells had CD25+ Tregs removed. The genes are TRBV2 and TRBJ1-1; TRBD1 matches 8 bases. Sequencing was done on a sample of tumor-infiltrating naive CD4+ T cells sorted from the breast tumor. Stated subset: naive CD4+ T cells, CD4+CD45RA+CD25-. This sequence originates from a female donor with breast cancer. The CDR3 sequence is CASSPSDRATEAFF. The CDR3 DNA reads TGTGCCAGCAGTCCGTCGGACAGGGCCACTGAAGCTTTCTTT.